This T cell receptor (beta chain) was identified during a study of cytomegalovirus exposure and HLA in healthy donors. Study-level points and caveats: That first-cohort TCR clusters tended to co-occur in the 130 or so validation repertoires was found in a later analysis.

Looked up from germline, CDR1 is LNHNV and CDR2 is YYDKDF (reference sequence). This CDR3 has 14 amino acids. V lost 1 base to trimming and J lost 4 bases, with 8 bases between them. In regard to this clone: Its specificity is unknown.

Profiling relied on immunoSEQ multiplex PCR, and the TCRdb table lists in-frame clones only, not all of them. The sample lists tens of thousands of clones; roughly 96% were seen once. The sample was PBMCs. The J gene is TRBJ1-5, the V gene TRBV15; no firm D call. The clonotype was recovered from a man aged 18 to 35 in good health and CMV-seronegative. The CDR3 DNA reads TGTGCCACCAGCAGAGCTGGCTGGAATCAGCCCCAGCATTTT. Amino acid sequence: CATSRAGWNQPQHF.